The TCR beta chain under discussion was sequenced for a study of blood T cell repertoires in COVID-19 (TCRdb year 2020). General notes on the study: The collaborator samples originated in the United States, Italy and Spain and spanned the acute and convalescent phases of COVID-19. The material from the prospective study consisted of cDNA or gDNA derived from T cells, B-cell-depleted T cells, or PBMCs. Subjects who had been exposed to COVID-19, were actively infected with it, or had recovered from it provided the deeply sampled blood TCRbeta repertoires that made up the dataset. The repertoires were released in a freely available public database meant as a resource for research on the immune response to SARS-CoV-2. The samples were drawn from two sources: the first 160 participants of the ongoing ImmuneRACE study, and some 1,300 subjects contributed by 6 global collaborators. A de-identified subject ID, COVID-19 status, age in years and sex were almost always included in the sample metadata. Where available, HLA class I and class II types were taken from metadata supplied by the sample provider and were not determined by assay-based typing. The study at large found these results: The quantity of clinical and demographic metadata differed by source and by participant and was supplied without curation.

Participants in the prospective study were enrolled through a virtual design, were aged roughly 18 to 100 years, and lived in some 24 United States geographic areas. In the prospective study, cohorts were assigned on the basis of participant-reported clinical history obtained from a screening survey and a study questionnaire. For ImmuneRACE Cohort 3, a participant was defined as recovered based on two consecutive negative NP/OP PCR tests, clearance by a healthcare professional, or resolution of symptoms. Each participant in the prospective study had whole blood, serum and a nasopharyngeal or oropharyngeal swab collected by mobile phlebotomists. Prospective study participants could optionally give additional blood draws and questionnaires over an approximately 2-month period. Before DNA extraction, prospective study blood samples were shipped either frozen or at room temperature. TCRbeta CDR3 regions were amplified from genomic DNA using the immunoSEQ Assay, a bias-controlled multiplex PCR. The original pipeline was this. The number of nucleated cells in each sample was estimated from the amplification of reference gene primers within the assay. To quantify the absolute abundance of each unique TCRbeta CDR3 rearrangement, sequence reads were collapsed and filtered. Productive Simpson clonality was computed per sample as the square root of Simpson's diversity index over productive rearrangements. TCRdb's version of the immuneACCESS table is confined to in-frame rearrangements and falls short of the full clone set. An unresolved V gene accounts for under half of the shortfall where checked; the remainder is of unknown origin. The V and J calls and clone size were taken over from that table, and D and trimming were inferred from the DNA. This sample comprises about 220,000 clones, 82% of them detected only once. The ten largest make up 3% to 4% of the sample.

About this clone itself: Its antigen is unknown. No much larger clonotype is one base removed from it; base qualities were not supplied.

The V end gives up 5 bases and the J end 8 bases, leaving 12 bases in the junction not matched to a gene. Including the terminal cysteine and phenylalanine, the CDR3 comprises 15 residues. Just CDR3 DNA is preserved here, 45 bases in frame from base 1. CDR1 and CDR2 are drawn from the germline V gene: SGHTA, FQGNSA. The TCR sequence derives from a woman aged 55-70 years who had recovered from COVID-19. The specimen was PBMCs or T cells enriched from blood (not recorded which). The rearrangement joined TRBV7-2 to TRBJ2-1; 7 bases in between match TRBD2. The nucleotide sequence reads TGTGCCAGCAGCCGTACAGCGGGGACGGGGGATGAGCAGTTCTTC. It encodes CASSRTAGTGDEQFF.